This T cell receptor (beta chain) was retrieved from a study of blood T cell repertoires in COVID-19. There are 15 residues in the CDR3. Germline values: CDR1 KGHSH, CDR2 LQKENI. Trimming removed 5 bases at V and 1 base at J, with 14 bases between. TCRdb's copy holds only in-frame clones and misses some; the assay was immunoSEQ multiplex PCR. The table includes over 300,000 clones, 85% detected once. This clone was picked up one time. Sequencing was performed on peripheral blood. This chain links TRBV18 with TRBJ1-1; D not certain. This receptor was obtained from a human donor in a cohort sampled during active COVID-19. The CDR3 spells CASSALGSTNTEAFF. CDR3 nucleotides: TGTGCCAGCTCAGCTTTGGGCAGTACGAACACTGAAGCTTTCTTT.